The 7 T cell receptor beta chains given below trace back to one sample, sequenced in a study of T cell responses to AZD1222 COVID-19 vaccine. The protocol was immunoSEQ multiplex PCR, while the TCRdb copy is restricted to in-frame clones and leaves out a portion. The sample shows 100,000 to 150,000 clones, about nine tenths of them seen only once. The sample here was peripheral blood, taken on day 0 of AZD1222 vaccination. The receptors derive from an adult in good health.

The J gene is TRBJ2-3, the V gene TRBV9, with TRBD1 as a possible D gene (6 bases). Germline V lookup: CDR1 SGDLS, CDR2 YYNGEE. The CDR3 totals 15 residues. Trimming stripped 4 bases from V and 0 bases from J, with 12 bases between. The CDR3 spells CASSQGQSSTDTQYF. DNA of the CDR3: TGTGCCAGCAGCCAAGGACAGTCAAGCACAGATACGCAGTATTTT.

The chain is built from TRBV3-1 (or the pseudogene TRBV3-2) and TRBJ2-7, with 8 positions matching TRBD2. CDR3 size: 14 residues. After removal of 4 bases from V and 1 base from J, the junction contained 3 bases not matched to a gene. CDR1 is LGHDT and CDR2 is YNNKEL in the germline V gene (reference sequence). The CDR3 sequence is CASSLGLVSYEQYF. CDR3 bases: TGTGCCAGCAGCCTGGGACTAGTTTCCTACGAGCAGTACTTC.

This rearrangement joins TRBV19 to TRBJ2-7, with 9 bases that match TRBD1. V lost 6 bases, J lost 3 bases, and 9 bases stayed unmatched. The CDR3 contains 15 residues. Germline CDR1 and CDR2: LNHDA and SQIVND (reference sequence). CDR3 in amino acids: CASRLRGQGIYEQYF. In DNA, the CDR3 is TGTGCCAGTAGACTCAGAGGACAGGGGATCTACGAGCAGTACTTC.

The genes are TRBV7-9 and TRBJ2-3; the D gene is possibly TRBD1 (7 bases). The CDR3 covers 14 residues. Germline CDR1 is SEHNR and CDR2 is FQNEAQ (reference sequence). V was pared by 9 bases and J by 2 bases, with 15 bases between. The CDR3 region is CASRETGPTDTQYF. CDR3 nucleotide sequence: TGTGCCAGTCGGGAGACAGGGCCCACAGATACGCAGTATTTT.

The CDR3 sequence: CASSQLGGAGNTIYF. The CDR3 region has the DNA TGTGCCAGCAGCCAACTGGGGGGGGCTGGAAACACCATATATTTT. The gene calls are TRBV27 and TRBJ1-3, with D possibly matching TRBD1 (5 bases). Trimming stripped 6 bases from V and 2 bases from J, with 14 bases between. The CDR3 sequence is 15 residues long. Germline CDR1 MNHEY, CDR2 SMNVEV (reference sequence).

This CDR3 is CASRSLQNYGYTF. For the CDR3, the DNA is TGTGCCAGCAGGAGCCTCCAGAACTATGGCTACACCTTC. The rearrangement uses TRBV6-5 and TRBJ1-2; no reliable D call. Germline CDR1 MNHEY, CDR2 SVGAGI. V was shortened by 6 bases and J by 2 bases, with 10 bases between the two germline ends. CDR3 length: 13 residues.

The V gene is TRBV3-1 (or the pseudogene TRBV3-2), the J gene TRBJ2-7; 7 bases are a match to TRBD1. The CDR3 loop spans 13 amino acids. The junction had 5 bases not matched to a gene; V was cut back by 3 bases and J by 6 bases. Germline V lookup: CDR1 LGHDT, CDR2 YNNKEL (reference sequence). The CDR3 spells CASSQDRIGEQYF. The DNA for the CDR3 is TGTGCCAGCAGCCAGGACAGGATTGGCGAGCAGTACTTC.